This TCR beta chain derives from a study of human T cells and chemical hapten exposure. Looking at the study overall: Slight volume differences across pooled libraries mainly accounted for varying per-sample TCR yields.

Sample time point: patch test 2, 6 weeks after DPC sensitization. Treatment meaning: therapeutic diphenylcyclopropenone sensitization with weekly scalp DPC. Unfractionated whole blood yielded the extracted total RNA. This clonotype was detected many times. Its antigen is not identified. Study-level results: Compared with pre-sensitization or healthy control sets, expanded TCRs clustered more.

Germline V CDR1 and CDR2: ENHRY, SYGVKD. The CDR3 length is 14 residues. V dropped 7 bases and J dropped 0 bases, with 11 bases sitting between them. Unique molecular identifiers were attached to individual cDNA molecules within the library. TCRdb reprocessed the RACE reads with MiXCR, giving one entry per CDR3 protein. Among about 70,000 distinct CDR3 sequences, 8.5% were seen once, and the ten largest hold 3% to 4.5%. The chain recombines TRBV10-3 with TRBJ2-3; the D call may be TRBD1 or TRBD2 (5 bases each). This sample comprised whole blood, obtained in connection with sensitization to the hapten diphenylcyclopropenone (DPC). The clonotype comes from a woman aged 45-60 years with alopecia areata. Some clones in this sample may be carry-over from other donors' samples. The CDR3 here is CAIKGEGSTDTQYF. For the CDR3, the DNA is TGTGCCATCAAAGGCGAGGGGAGCACAGATACGCAGTATTTT.